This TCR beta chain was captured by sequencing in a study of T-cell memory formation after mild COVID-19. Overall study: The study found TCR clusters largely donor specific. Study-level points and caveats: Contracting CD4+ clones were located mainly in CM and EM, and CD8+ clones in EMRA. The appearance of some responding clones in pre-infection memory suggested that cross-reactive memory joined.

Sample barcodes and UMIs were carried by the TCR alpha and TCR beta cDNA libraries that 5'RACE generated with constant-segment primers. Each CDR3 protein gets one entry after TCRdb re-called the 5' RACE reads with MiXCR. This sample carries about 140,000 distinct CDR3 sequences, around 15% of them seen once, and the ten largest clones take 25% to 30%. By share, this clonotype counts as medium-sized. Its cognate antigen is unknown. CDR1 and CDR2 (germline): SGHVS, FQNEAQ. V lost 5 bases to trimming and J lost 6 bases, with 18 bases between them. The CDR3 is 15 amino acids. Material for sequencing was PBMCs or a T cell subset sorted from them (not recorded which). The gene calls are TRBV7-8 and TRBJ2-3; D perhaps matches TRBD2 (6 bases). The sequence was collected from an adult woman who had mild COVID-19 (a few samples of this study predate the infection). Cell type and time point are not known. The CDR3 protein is CASSHSGSTGDTQYF. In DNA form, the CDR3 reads TGTGCCAGCAGCCATAGCGGCTCAACGGGGGATACGCAGTATTTT.